This record concerns one T cell receptor beta chain sequence. The sample comes from a study of blood T cell repertoires in COVID-19. Study background: Both acute and convalescent COVID-19 samples were obtained from the United States, Italy and Spain. PBMCs, B-cell-depleted T cells, or T cells were the source of the cDNA or gDNA that made up the material.

Measured with immunoSEQ multiplex PCR; TCRdb has only the in-frame clones, and not every one. The profile shows around 20,000 clones, around 88% of them singletons. J lost 7 bases, V lost 0 bases, and 7 bases had no gene match. CDR1 and CDR2 (germline): MNHEY, SVGEGT. There are 17 residues in the CDR3. Recovered status applied to Cohort 3 donors who had two consecutive negative PCRs. It also applied to those with clearance or with symptom resolution. The sequence derives from a woman aged 25 to 39 who had recovered from COVID-19. Sequences were obtained from PBMCs or T cells enriched from blood (not recorded which). The rearrangement uses TRBV6-2 or TRBV6-3 and TRBJ2-1; TRBD2 matches at 12 bases. CDR3 sequence (DNA): TGTGCCAGCAGTTACTCGGCCCTAGCGGGGGGGAAAAATGAGCAGTTCTTC. Amino acid sequence: CASSYSALAGGKNEQFF.